The following is a T cell receptor (beta chain) sequence with its context. The CDR3 has 14 amino acids. The germline V gene has CDR1 LNHNV and CDR2 YYDKDF (reference sequence). No DNA is given; TCRdb re-called the 5' RACE reads and lists each CDR3 protein once. Found here are approximately 140,000 distinct CDR3 sequences; the top ten clones hold around 2.5%. These data originate in a study of monozygotic twins with inflammatory bowel disease. Sequencing was done on a sample of blood. The rearrangement joins TRBV15 to TRBJ2-5; as DNA is missing, the TRBD2 call by TCRdb cannot be tested. This TCR was recovered from a human donor with ulcerative colitis or Crohn's disease, or a healthy co-twin of an affected twin (not recorded which). CDR3 sequence: CATSRVRDYETQYF.